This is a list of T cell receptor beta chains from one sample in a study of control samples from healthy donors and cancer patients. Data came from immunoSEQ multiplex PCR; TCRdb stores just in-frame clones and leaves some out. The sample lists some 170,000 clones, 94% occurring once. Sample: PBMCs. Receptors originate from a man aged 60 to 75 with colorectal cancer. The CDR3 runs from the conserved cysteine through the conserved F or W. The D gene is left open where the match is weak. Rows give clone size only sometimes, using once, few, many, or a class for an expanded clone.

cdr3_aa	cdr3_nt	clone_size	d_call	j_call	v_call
CASSLAGNEQYF	TGTGCCAGCAGCTTAGCAGGGAACGAGCAGTACTTC	NA	NA	TRBJ2-7	TRBV11-2
CASSLGGLNSYEQYF	TGTGCCAGCAGCCTAGGGGGGCTAAACTCCTACGAGCAGTACTTC	NA	NA	TRBJ2-7	TRBV27
CASSLGDSHQFF	TGTGCCAGCAGCCTCGGGGACTCCCACCAGTTCTTC	NA	NA	TRBJ2-1	TRBV3-1/TRBV3-2
CASSIDRGESHGYTF	TGTGCCAGTAGTATTGATCGGGGGGAGTCCCACGGCTACACCTTC	NA	NA	TRBJ1-2	TRBV19
CAWKRPGFPLGGYTF	TGTGCCTGGAAGAGGCCAGGGTTCCCCCTTGGGGGCTACACCTTC	few	NA	TRBJ1-2	TRBV30
CAWSVGGFAKNIQYF	TGTGCCTGGAGTGTAGGGGGGTTCGCCAAAAACATTCAGTACTTC	NA	NA	TRBJ2-4	TRBV30
CASSEAGLLNTDTQYF	TGTGCCAGCAGTGAAGCGGGCTTATTAAACACAGATACGCAGTATTTT	NA	NA	TRBJ2-3	TRBV2
CATSRDLMDQPQHF	TGTGCCACCAGCAGAGATCTAATGGATCAGCCCCAGCATTTT	NA	NA	TRBJ1-5	TRBV15
CASSDPGTSDGEQYF	TGTGCCAGCAGTGATCCCGGGACTTCCGACGGGGAGCAGTACTTC	NA	NA	TRBJ2-7	TRBV6-1
CSASTTRTGGYEQYF	TGCAGTGCTAGTACGACACGGACGGGAGGTTACGAGCAGTACTTC	NA	TRBD2	TRBJ2-7	TRBV20-1
CATSIDRPSRETQYF	TGTGCCACCAGCATCGACAGGCCCAGTCGGGAGACCCAGTACTTC	NA	NA	TRBJ2-5	TRBV24-1
CASSTATTGGFPNYNEQFF	TGTGCCAGCAGCACCGCTACGACAGGGGGTTTCCCTAATTACAATGAGCAGTTCTTC	NA	TRBD1	TRBJ2-1	TRBV5-4
CASSPRDKNTGELFF	TGTGCCAGCTCACCCCGGGACAAAAACACCGGGGAGCTGTTTTTT	NA	NA	TRBJ2-2	TRBV18
CASRAGVSTNEKLFF	TGTGCCAGCAGGGCAGGGGTTTCGACTAATGAAAAACTGTTTTTT	once	NA	TRBJ1-4	TRBV2
CAITVSGLAGGTNTGELFF	TGTGCCATCACCGTCTCTGGACTAGCGGGGGGCACGAACACCGGGGAGCTGTTTTTT	NA	TRBD2	TRBJ2-2	TRBV10-3
CASSQESGAAGNTGELFF	TGCGCCAGCAGCCAAGAATCGGGGGCAGCGGGGAACACCGGGGAGCTGTTTTTT	NA	NA	TRBJ2-2	TRBV4-1
CASSLAGQGTSNTIYF	TGTGCCAGCAGCTTAGCGGGACAGGGGACGTCCAACACCATATATTTT	NA	TRBD1	TRBJ1-3	TRBV7-2
CASSPTGTNYGYTF	TGTGCCAGCAGCCCGACAGGGACCAACTATGGCTACACCTTC	once	TRBD1	TRBJ1-2	TRBV3-1/TRBV3-2
CASRETGGRSPLHF	TGTGCCAGCAGGGAGACAGGGGGCAGGTCACCCCTCCACTTT	NA	TRBD1	TRBJ1-6	TRBV7-9
CASGPVAGNPGELFF	TGTGCCAGTGGGCCCGTAGCGGGGAATCCCGGGGAGCTGTTTTTT	NA	TRBD2	TRBJ2-2	TRBV7-2
CAIRQGDYGYTF	TGTGCCATCAGACAGGGCGACTATGGCTACACCTTC	NA	NA	TRBJ1-2	TRBV10-3
CASSLGRGGETQYF	TGCGCCAGCAGCTTGGGGCGGGGTGGAGAGACCCAGTACTTC	NA	NA	TRBJ2-5	TRBV5-1
CASSQDLSGVRGETQYF	TGCGCCAGCAGCCAAGATTTATCGGGGGTCAGAGGGGAGACCCAGTACTTC	NA	NA	TRBJ2-5	TRBV4-3
CASSLVGEAFF	TGTGCCAGCAGCCTCGTAGGTGAAGCTTTCTTT	NA	NA	TRBJ1-1	TRBV12-3/TRBV12-4
CASSLEGEAANTGELFF	TGTGCCAGCAGCTTAGAAGGTGAAGCGGCAAACACCGGGGAGCTGTTTTTT	NA	NA	TRBJ2-2	TRBV7-2
CASSTLAGTGYNSPLHF	TGTGCCAGCAGCACCCTCGCCGGGACAGGGTATAATTCACCCCTCCACTTT	NA	TRBD1	TRBJ1-6	TRBV11-2
CASSLTSGVEVYEQYF	TGCGCCAGCAGCTTGACGTCAGGGGTGGAGGTCTACGAGCAGTACTTC	once	NA	TRBJ2-7	TRBV5-1
CASRAGRTNQPQHF	TGTGCCAGCAGAGCGGGACGGACCAATCAGCCCCAGCATTTT	NA	NA	TRBJ1-5	TRBV2
CASSTEGDTIYF	TGTGCCAGCAGCACCGAGGGGGACACCATATATTTT	once	NA	TRBJ1-3	TRBV9
CASSQDWLTASGNTIYF	TGTGCCAGCAGCCAAGATTGGTTAACCGCCTCTGGAAACACCATATATTTT	NA	NA	TRBJ1-3	TRBV4-2
CASSPAAGVRAQPQHF	TGTGCCAGCTCACCCGCAGCGGGGGTACGGGCTCAGCCCCAGCATTTT	NA	NA	TRBJ1-5	TRBV18
CAISEPQDNEQFF	TGTGCCATCAGTGAGCCGCAGGACAATGAGCAGTTCTTC	NA	NA	TRBJ2-1	TRBV10-3
CASSYGGQGGNYGYTF	TGTGCCAGCAGTTACGGGGGCCAGGGAGGTAACTATGGCTACACCTTC	NA	NA	TRBJ1-2	TRBV6-2/TRBV6-3
CASSTGAINYGYTF	TGTGCCAGCAGCACAGGGGCAATTAACTATGGCTACACCTTC	NA	TRBD1	TRBJ1-2	TRBV7-2
CATSDLPGEITGTQYF	TGTGCCACCAGTGATTTGCCGGGAGAGATCACAGGTACGCAGTATTTT	NA	NA	TRBJ2-3	TRBV24-1
CASSETGQKGTEAFF	TGTGCCAGCAGCGAGACGGGCCAGAAGGGCACTGAAGCTTTCTTT	once	NA	TRBJ1-1	TRBV7-9
CATSDLDPPTSGVTDTQYF	TGTGCCACCAGTGATTTGGACCCCCCTACTAGCGGGGTCACAGATACGCAGTATTTT	NA	TRBD2	TRBJ2-3	TRBV24-1
CAWRGQGDTEAFF	TGTGCCTGGAGGGGACAGGGCGACACTGAAGCTTTCTTT	NA	TRBD1	TRBJ1-1	TRBV30
CASSLSAGETQYF	TGTGCCAGCAGTTTATCGGCCGGAGAGACCCAGTACTTC	NA	NA	TRBJ2-5	TRBV28